This paragraph covers one T cell receptor beta chain sequence. This clonotype showed up just a few times. It lacks a known antigen. Base quality data are lacking; no much larger clone is found one base away. Trimming removed 1 base from V and 5 bases from J, leaving 8 bases between the germline ends. Reading from cysteine to phenylalanine, the CDR3 counts 13 amino acids. Just CDR3 DNA is preserved here, 39 bases in frame from base 1. CDR1 and CDR2 (SEHNR, FQNEAQ) derive from the germline V gene (reference sequence). The data belong to a study of T cells in Graves' hyperthyroidism and ophthalmopathy (dated by TCRdb to between 2017 and 2020). Some background on the complete study: TCR V-J signatures able to tell the groups apart were searched for in a discovery cohort of 90 to 100 patients, of whom around 42 had Graves' ophthalmopathy and 55 to 65 had stable Graves' hyperthyroidism. Prospective prediction of ophthalmopathy was tested in an independent validation cohort consisting of roughly 20 hyperthyroidism patients and approximately 16 patients who later progressed to ophthalmopathy. The 100 discovery patients were randomly split 7:3 into training and test sets. In six Graves' hyperthyroidism patients, the study also compared T-cell repertoires from thyroid tissue with T-cell repertoires from blood. Following sampling, methimazole starting at 30 mg daily was given to hyperthyroidism patients, and high-dose intravenous methylprednisolone was given to ophthalmopathy patients. According to the paper, TCR Vbeta CDR3 sequencing was carried out on approximately 140 peripheral blood samples, which came from fewer than 50 ophthalmopathy, around 74 hyperthyroidism and approximately 17 progressor patients. The research as a whole found: Sample size was not statistically predetermined, and blinding of investigators to group allocation was not performed. A 13 V-J signature model separated ophthalmopathy from stable hyperthyroidism, with approximately 87% sensitivity and approximately 81% specificity in cross-validation and 80%/75% in testing. In validation, progression to ophthalmopathy was predicted by the model with roughly 69% sensitivity and around 75% specificity, a median of about 6.4 months before onset. Blood samples also contained most of the expanded thyroid clonotypes (frequency above 0.001), which suggests that blood repertoires may reflect thyroid immune responses.

Patients with uncontrolled infections, other autoimmune diseases, pregnancy or lactation were excluded. Diagnoses were established on the basis of clinical symptoms, serum thyroxine and TRAb, thyroid ultrasound, and orbital computed tomography. Total RNA was extracted using Trizol reagent, and RNA quality was assessed on an Agilent 2100 Bioanalyzer. The TCR beta CDR3 regions were amplified from RNA transcripts. The first round of RT-PCR for the TCR CDR3 was performed with the HTBI primer set and the Qiagen OneStep RT-PCR kit. Libraries were constructed in a second round of multiplex PCR, after which size selection and purification were carried out. Libraries were sequenced paired-end with 100 bp reads on an Illumina HiSeq2000. As for how the authors treated the data: Raw data were processed with SOAPnuke, discarding reads with adapters, uncalled bases, mean Phred below 15, or no exact constant-primer or identifier match. COPE v1.2.5 was used to merge the high-quality paired reads, and each unique nucleotide sequence was defined as a clonotype. MiTCR v1.1 was used to align the clonotypes against IMGT TRBV, TRBD and TRBJ reference segments. Analysis was restricted to V-J combinations with a frequency above 0.0001, which covered roughly 99% of repertoires. The TCS score was defined as the ratio of F50 (clonal expansion) to E x V (chaos), calculated using BLOSUM62-based TCRdist between CDR3 peptides within each V-J. Welch's t-statistics and random forest reduced several hundred V-J features to about 12, which were used in a naive Bayes classifier (R e1071). Thyroid-blood repertoire similarity was quantified with the Morisita-Horn index. TCRdb reanalyzed the raw reads on its own, using fastp at Q25 for trimming and MiXCR for clone calling, and kept in-frame beta chains. Every entry covers one CDR3 protein and lists the most common genes and DNA from its rows. None of the V and J calls come from the authors' own analysis; TCRdb made them. The sample data list hundreds of thousands of distinct CDR3 sequences, and roughly 45% of these were observed just once. The ten most abundant clones make up less than 8.5% of the sample.

The chain uses TRBV7-9 and TRBJ1-2; a weak D assignment points to TRBD1 (5 bases agree). The sample consisted of peripheral blood or thyroid tissue (not recorded which). The sequence came from an adult man with Graves' disease, either hyperthyroidism or ophthalmopathy (not recorded which). The nucleotide sequence reads as follows: TGTGCCAGCAGCTTAGGGTCAGGGTATGGCTACACCTTC. Translated, it gives CASSLGSGYGYTF.